This T cell receptor beta chain was sequenced in a study of blood T cell repertoires in COVID-19. In the study overall: COVID-19 samples, acute and convalescent, were from the United States, Italy and Spain.

Germline CDR1 reads SGHTS; CDR2 reads YDEGEE. Trimming left V 4 bases short and J 0 bases short, with 18 bases between. This CDR3 contains 17 residues. Sequenced by immunoSEQ multiplex PCR; TCRdb stores in-frame clones only, minus some. In the table there are 250,000 to 300,000 clones, roughly 91% of which are singletons. All enrollees were roughly 18 to 100 years old and from roughly 22 US areas. Shortly before study entry, within 2 weeks, exposed participants had met a COVID-19 case. The clonotype was recovered from a woman between 50 and 59 years old who had been exposed to COVID-19. What was sequenced was PBMCs or T cells enriched from blood (not recorded which). V is TRBV5-8 and J is TRBJ2-3; the D is unclear. CDR3 DNA sequence: TGTGCCAGCAGCCTACTCCCCCCTCCCAGGAGCACAGATACGCAGTATTTT. It translates to CASSLLPPPRSTDTQYF. Complete variable domain (other parts from reference TRBV5-8 and TRBJ2-3): EAGVTQSPTHLIKTRGQQATLRCSPISGHTSVYWYQQALGLGLQFLLWYDEGEERNRGNFPPRFSGRQFPNYSSELNVNALELEDSALYLCASSLLPPPRSTDTQYFGPGTRLTVL.